What follows describes a single T cell receptor (beta chain). The time point denotes: peripheral blood 6 weeks after treatment start. These data are taken from a study of PD-L1 blockade in urothelial cancer. At the level of the study: Blood was tested 3 weeks (second dose) and 6 weeks into treatment. There were a median of around 140,000 T cells in blood samples.

The assay was immunoSEQ multiplex PCR, and TCRdb's table has in-frame clones only and misses some. The repertoire holds about 110,000 clones, 91% seen once, with around 4% in the top ten. In germline, CDR1 is LNHNV, CDR2 YYDKDF (reference sequence). The CDR3 has 13 residues. Trimming removed 1 base from V and 5 bases from J, with 8 bases in between. The sequenced sample was PBMCs, obtained around atezolizumab (anti-PD-L1) treatment. The gene calls are TRBV15 and TRBJ1-2, with unresolved D. The receptor was derived from a man between 60 and 70 years old with urothelial cancer. CDR3 loop: CATSRGNGYGYTF. Here the CDR3 DNA reads TGTGCCACCAGCAGAGGAAACGGGTATGGCTACACCTTC. Full variable domain (rest looked up from reference TRBV15 and TRBJ1-2): DAMVIQNPRYQVTQFGKPVTLSCSQTLNHNVMYWYQQKSSQAPKLLFHYYDKDFNNEADTPDNFQSRRPNTSFCFLDIRSPGLGDTAMYLCATSRGNGYGYTFGSGTRLTVV.